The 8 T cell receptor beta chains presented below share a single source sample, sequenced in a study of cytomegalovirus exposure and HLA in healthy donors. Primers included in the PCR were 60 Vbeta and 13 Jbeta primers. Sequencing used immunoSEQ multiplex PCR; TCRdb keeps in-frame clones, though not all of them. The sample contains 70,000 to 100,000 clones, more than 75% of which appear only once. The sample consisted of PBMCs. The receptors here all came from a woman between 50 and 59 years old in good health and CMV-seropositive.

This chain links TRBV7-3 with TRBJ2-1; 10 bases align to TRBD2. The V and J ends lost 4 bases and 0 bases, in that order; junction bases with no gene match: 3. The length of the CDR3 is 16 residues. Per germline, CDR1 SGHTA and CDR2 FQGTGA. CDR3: CASSSSSGSSYNEQFF. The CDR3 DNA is TGTGCCAGCAGCTCCTCTAGCGGGAGCTCCTACAATGAGCAGTTCTTC.

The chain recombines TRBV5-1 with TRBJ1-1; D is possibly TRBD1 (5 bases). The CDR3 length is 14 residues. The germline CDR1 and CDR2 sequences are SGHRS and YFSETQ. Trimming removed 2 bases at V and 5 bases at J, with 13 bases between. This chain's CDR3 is CASSFGSGRTEAFF. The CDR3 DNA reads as TGCGCCAGCAGCTTTGGGTCAGGGAGGACTGAAGCTTTCTTT.

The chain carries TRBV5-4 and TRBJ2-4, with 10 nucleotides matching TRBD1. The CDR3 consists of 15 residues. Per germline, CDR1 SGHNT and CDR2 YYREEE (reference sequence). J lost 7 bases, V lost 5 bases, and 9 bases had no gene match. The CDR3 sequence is CASRPMGQGKNIQYF. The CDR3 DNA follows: TGTGCCAGCAGACCGATGGGACAGGGGAAGAACATTCAGTACTTC.

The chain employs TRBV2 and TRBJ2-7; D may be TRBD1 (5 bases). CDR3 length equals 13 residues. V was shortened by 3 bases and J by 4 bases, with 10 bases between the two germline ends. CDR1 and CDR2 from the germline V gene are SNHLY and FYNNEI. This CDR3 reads CASSEGTGYEQYV. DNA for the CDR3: TGTGCCAGCAGTGAGGGAACAGGATACGAGCAGTACGTC.

CDR3 residues: CASSDYRGTGSNKLNQPQHF. CDR3 coding DNA: TGTGCCAGCAGTGACTACCGCGGGACAGGGTCCAATAAACTCAATCAGCCCCAGCATTTT. The chain is built from TRBV6-1 and TRBJ1-5, with 9 bases fitting TRBD1. Per germline, CDR1 MNHNS and CDR2 SASEGT. J gave up 3 bases and V 3 bases, and 18 bases lay outside the gene matches. This CDR3 spans 20 amino acids.

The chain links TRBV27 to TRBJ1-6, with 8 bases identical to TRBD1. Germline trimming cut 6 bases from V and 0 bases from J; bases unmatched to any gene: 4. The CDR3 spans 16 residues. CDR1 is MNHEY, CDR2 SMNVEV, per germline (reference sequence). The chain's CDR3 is CASSPTGVSYNSPLHF. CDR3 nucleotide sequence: TGTGCCAGCAGCCCGACAGGGGTCTCCTATAATTCACCCCTCCACTTT.

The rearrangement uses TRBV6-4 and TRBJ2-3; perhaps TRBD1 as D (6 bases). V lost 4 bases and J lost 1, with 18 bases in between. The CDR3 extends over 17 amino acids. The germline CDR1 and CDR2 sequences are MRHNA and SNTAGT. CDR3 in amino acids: CASSAHAGDRGTDTQYF. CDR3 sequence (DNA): TGTGCCAGCAGTGCCCACGCAGGGGATCGGGGCACAGATACGCAGTATTTT.

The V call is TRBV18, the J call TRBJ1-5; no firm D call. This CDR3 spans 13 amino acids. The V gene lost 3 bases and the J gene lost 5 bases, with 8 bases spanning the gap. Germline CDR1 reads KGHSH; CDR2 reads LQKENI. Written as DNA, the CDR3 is TGTGCCAGCTCACCCCAGGCTGATCAGCCCCAGCATTTT. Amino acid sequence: CASSPQADQPQHF.